This section outlines one T cell receptor (beta chain) sequence together with its context. The ends were cut back, 1 base at V and 0 bases at J, with 6 bases in the middle. Germline V gives CDR1 LGHNA, CDR2 YSLEER. CDR3 length: 15 residues. CD8+ and CD4+ T cells circulating in blood were sequenced for TCR beta. cDNA came from roughly 0.5 to 1 ug RNA primed by random hexamers. TCRdb re-called the immunoSEQ multiplex PCR reads through MiXCR, storing one row per CDR3 protein. This sample carries 150,000 or so distinct CDR3 sequences, around 95% of them seen once, and the ten largest clones take under 0.15%. This record comes from a study of CD8 T cells in Susac syndrome.

The rearrangement joins TRBV4-3 to TRBJ1-4; D may be TRBD1 (6 bases). This receptor was identified in a human donor in good health. Sequenced input: CD4+ T cells from PBMCs. The CDR3 is CASSQAGATNEKLFF. CDR3 nucleotides: TGCGCCAGCAGCCAAGCAGGGGCAACTAATGAAAAACTGTTTTTT.